This T cell receptor (beta chain) was retrieved from a study of CXCR3-negative and CXCR3-positive naive CD8 T cells. General study findings and limits: A higher hydrophobicity marked the TRB CDR3s of CXCR3-positive naive cells versus CXCR3-negative naive cells. Expression of CXCR3 was partially reduced after cryopreservation, and fresh PBMCs were used in most assays.

UMI-labeled TRB cDNA libraries were prepared by 5' RACE. TCRdb derives one entry per CDR3 protein from the 5' RACE reads, leaving out DNA. The sample data list around 140,000 distinct CDR3 sequences. CD45RO-CCR7+CD27+CD95- cells counted as naive CD8+ T cells. A word on this clonotype: Its antigen is not known.

Germline CDR1 is SQVTM and CDR2 is ANQGSEA. The CDR3 totals 16 residues. This TCR was sampled from a human donor in good health. Some clones in this sample may be carry-over from other donors' samples. Material: naive CXCR3+ CD8+ T cells from blood. Subset indicated: CD45RO-CCR7+CD27+CD95- naive CD8+ T cells expressing CXCR3 (TNR3+). The V and J genes are TRBV29-1 and TRBJ2-7. The CDR3 region is CSVSHRRHDDSYEQYF.